The clone carrying this T cell receptor beta chain was seen just once. The antigen is unknown. The sample comes from a study of OX40 agonist ivuxolimab in advanced cancers. Data came from immunoSEQ multiplex PCR; TCRdb stores just in-frame clones and leaves some out. Of some 70,000 clones listed, roughly 88% are singletons. Study results and limitations: Clonal expansion was among the lowest in partial responders at 0.1-3.0 mg/kg, especially CD8+.

Patients were ruled out by autoimmune disease history or systemic immunosuppression. The clonotype originates from an adult with an advanced solid tumor such as melanoma, head and neck, liver or kidney cancer. The sample was CD4+ or CD8+ T cells sorted from blood, taken in a trial of the OX40 agonist ivuxolimab.

This CDR3 is CASSPDSNYGYTF. The DNA for the CDR3 is TGCGCCAGCAGCCCCGACAGCAACTATGGCTACACCTTC. V is TRBV5-1 and J is TRBJ1-2; a weak D match, TRBD1 (5 bases). Trimming shortened V by 4 bases and J by 2 bases, and 9 bases separated the two germline ends. CDR3 length equals 13 residues. CDR1 SGHRS and CDR2 YFSETQ come from the germline V gene.